This TCR beta chain was identified during a study of regulatory T cells in long-lasting Graves disease. General study points: Gene preferences differed: TRBV28, TRBJ1-2, TRBJ2-5 in persistent cases.

The time point: newly diagnosed GD, antithyroid drugs for less than 3 months. The authors made the TCR library using RNA they extracted from PBMCs. The CDR3 loop spans 14 amino acids. The V end was cut by 3 bases, the J end by 0 bases, with 9 bases between. CDR1 DFQATT and CDR2 SNEGSKA come from the germline V gene (reference sequence). This clonotype was seen many times. Its specificity is unknown. With iRepertoire HTBI primers and Arm-PCR of CDR3 regions, TCR beta libraries were built. MiXCR was run by TCRdb on the multiplex PCR reads, yielding one entry per CDR3 protein. The sample gives about 540,000 distinct CDR3 sequences, 13% of which show up once; about 9.1% is in the top ten. These records were also assigned to another study, of T cells in Graves' hyperthyroidism and ophthalmopathy. As that report states: Used for diagnoses were clinical symptoms, serum thyroxine and TRAb, thyroid ultrasound and orbital computed tomography. Ophthalmopathy got predicted by the model a median approximately six months before its onset.

This receptor was identified in a man younger than 45 with Graves disease. The source was peripheral blood mononuclear cells (PBMCs), collected at new diagnosis, from a patient treated with antithyroid drugs. V and J are TRBV20-1 and TRBJ2-1; the D is unclear. The CDR3 nucleotides are TGCAGTGCTAGTAACGTCTTCTCCTACAATGAGCAGTTCTTC. This translates into CSASNVFSYNEQFF.